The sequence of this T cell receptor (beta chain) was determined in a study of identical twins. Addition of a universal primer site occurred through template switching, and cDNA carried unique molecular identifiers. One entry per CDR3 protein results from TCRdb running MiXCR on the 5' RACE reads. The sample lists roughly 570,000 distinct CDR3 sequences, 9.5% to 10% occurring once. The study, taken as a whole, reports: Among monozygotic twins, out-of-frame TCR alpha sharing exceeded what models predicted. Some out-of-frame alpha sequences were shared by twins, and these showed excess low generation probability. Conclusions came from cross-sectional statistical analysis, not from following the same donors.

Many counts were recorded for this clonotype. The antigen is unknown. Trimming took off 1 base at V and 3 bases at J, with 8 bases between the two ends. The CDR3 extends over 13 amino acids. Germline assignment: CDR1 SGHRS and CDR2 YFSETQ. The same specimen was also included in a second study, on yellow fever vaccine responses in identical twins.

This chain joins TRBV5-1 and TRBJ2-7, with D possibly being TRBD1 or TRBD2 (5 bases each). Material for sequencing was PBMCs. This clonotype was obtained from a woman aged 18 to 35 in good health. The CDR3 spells CASSLLGDYEQYF. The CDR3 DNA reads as TGCGCCAGCAGCTTGTTGGGGGACTACGAGCAGTACTTC.